Detailed here is one T cell receptor (beta chain). This CDR3 spans 15 amino acids. Looked up from germline, CDR1 is SGHVS and CDR2 is FQNEAQ. V was pared by 6 bases and J by 7 bases, with 19 bases between. These data belong to a study of blood T cell repertoires in COVID-19. Study-wide background: Collection of acute and convalescent COVID-19 samples took place in the United States, Italy and Spain.

Profiling relied on immunoSEQ multiplex PCR, and the TCRdb table lists in-frame clones only, not all of them. This sample yields a few hundred thousand clones, of which 80% to 90% are seen a single time; around 2% belongs to the top ten. Specimen: PBMCs or T cells enriched from blood (not recorded which). The receptor comes from a woman between 45 and 60 years old who had recovered from COVID-19. V and J are TRBV7-8 and TRBJ2-1; weak D call: TRBD1 (6 bases). This CDR3 is CASRFGQYPKNEQFF. The CDR3 bases are TGTGCCAGCAGGTTCGGACAGTATCCCAAGAATGAGCAGTTCTTC.